One and the same sample provided the 15 T cell receptor beta chains below, sequenced in a study of monozygotic twins with inflammatory bowel disease. TCRdb reprocessed the 5' RACE reads, with one entry per CDR3 protein and no DNA. The specimen's table records some 330,000 distinct CDR3 sequences. Sequencing was carried out using blood. These receptors were obtained from a human donor with ulcerative colitis or Crohn's disease, or a healthy co-twin of an affected twin (not recorded which).

This chain uses TRBV7-9 with TRBJ2-5; TCRdb outputs TRBD2, but without DNA this stays unchecked. The CDR3 runs 13 residues. Germline lookup yields CDR1 SEHNR and CDR2 FQNEAQ (reference sequence). The CDR3 loop is CAGRLAAQETQYF.

The V call is TRBV29-1, the J call TRBJ2-2; TCRdb designates TRBD2, a call that cannot be tested without DNA. Germline-derived CDR1 and CDR2 are SQVTM and ANQGSEA. This CDR3 has 12 residues. CDR3 residues: CSARLGTGELFF.

V gene TRBV4-1 combines with J gene TRBJ2-1; TCRdb calls TRBD2, which cannot be checked without DNA. The CDR3 loop spans 19 amino acids. CDR1 is MGHRA and CDR2 is YSYEKL in the germline V gene. The CDR3 sequence is CASSQVLAGGPLDYNEQFF.

The chain employs TRBV20-1 and TRBJ2-7. From germline, CDR1 is DFQATT and CDR2 SNEGSKA (reference sequence). This CDR3 comprises 13 residues. The CDR3 spells CSARTTRTTVQYF.

The rearrangement joins TRBV7-9 to TRBJ1-5. CDR3 size: 12 residues. Germline V CDR1 and CDR2: SEHNR, FQNEAQ (reference sequence). The CDR3 loop is CASSHSGAPQHF.

The CDR3 here is CASSRSTYEQYF. The V gene is TRBV5-1, the J gene TRBJ2-7. The CDR3 spans 12 residues. CDR1 SGHRS and CDR2 YFSETQ come from the germline V gene.

CDR3 sequence: CSVVPQETQYF. The rearrangement links TRBV29-1 to TRBJ2-5. CDR3 length: 11 residues. CDR1 is SQVTM, CDR2 ANQGSEA, per germline.

The genes are TRBV7-2 and TRBJ2-7. Per germline, CDR1 SGHTA and CDR2 FQGNSA. The CDR3 length is 13 residues. The CDR3 loop is CASSAGRSYEQYF. Full variable domain (rest looked up from reference TRBV7-2 and TRBJ2-7): GAGVSQSPSNKVTEKGKDVELRCDPISGHTALYWYRQSLGQGLEFLIYFQGNSAPDKSGLPSDRFSAERTGGSVSTLTIQRTQQEDSAVYLCASSAGRSYEQYFGPGTRLTVT.

The V gene is TRBV20-1, the J gene TRBJ2-1; the TCRdb D gene call, TRBD2, has no DNA to confirm it. Germline CDR1 DFQATT, CDR2 SNEGSKA (reference sequence). The CDR3 consists of 19 residues. The CDR3 region is CSARRLAGEGLGSYNEQFF.

This chain joins TRBV7-2 and TRBJ2-7; TCRdb reports TRBD1, a call that lacks DNA to check it against. CDR1 is SGHTA, CDR2 FQGNSA, per germline. This CDR3 is 15 amino acids long. This CDR3 is CASSSTTPTGAEQYF.

The genes are TRBV27 and TRBJ1-5; the D call of TRBD1 rests on TCRdb alone, since no DNA is present to check it. Germline CDR1 and CDR2: MNHEY and SMNVEV (reference sequence). The CDR3 is 15 amino acids. The CDR3 region is CASSLQGGTNQPQHF.

This chain joins TRBV2 and TRBJ2-7; TCRdb lists TRBD2, though no DNA is available to test this call. The CDR3 loop spans 13 amino acids. Germline V gene data show CDR1 as SNHLY and CDR2 as FYNNEI. CDR3 sequence reads: CASSAQGGSEQYF.

V and J are TRBV28 and TRBJ1-5; TCRdb's D call of TRBD1 is untestable without DNA. CDR3 size: 11 residues. Germline values: CDR1 MDHEN, CDR2 SYDVKM. The chain's CDR3 is CASTSGGPQHF. The full variable domain, completed using reference TRBV28 and TRBJ1-5, is DVKVTQSSRYLVKRTGEKVFLECVQDMDHENMFWYRQDPGLGLRLIYFSYDVKMKEKGDIPEGYSVSREKKERFSLILESASTNQTSMYLCASTSGGPQHFGDGTRLSIL.

The V call is TRBV25-1, the J call TRBJ1-1; TCRdb's D gene call, TRBD1, goes unchecked for lack of DNA. In germline, CDR1 is MGHDK, CDR2 SYGVNS. The CDR3 runs 12 residues. CDR3 region: CASSHQGSLAFF. The full variable domain, completed using reference TRBV25-1 and TRBJ1-1, is EADIYQTPRYLVIGTGKKITLECSQTMGHDKMYWYQQDPGMELHLIHYSYGVNSTEKGDLSSESTVSRIRTEHFPLTLESARPSHTSQYLCASSHQGSLAFFGQGTRLTVV.

This chain links TRBV7-3 with TRBJ1-6. Germline CDR1 and CDR2: SGHTA and FQGTGA. The CDR3 runs 14 residues. CDR3 residues: CASSLGRYGSPLHF.